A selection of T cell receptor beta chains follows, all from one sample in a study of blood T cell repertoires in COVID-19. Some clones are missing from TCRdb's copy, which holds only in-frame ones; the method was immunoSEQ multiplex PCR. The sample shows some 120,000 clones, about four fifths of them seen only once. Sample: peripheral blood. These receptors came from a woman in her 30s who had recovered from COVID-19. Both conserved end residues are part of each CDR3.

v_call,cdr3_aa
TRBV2,CATSGTSGEQFF
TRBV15,CATSGTSGSLDEQYF
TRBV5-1,CASSLNIGEQYF
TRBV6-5,CAMRGDLNTGELFF
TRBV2,CASRDRSASNSPLHF
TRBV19,CASSIVGTGVWENIQYF
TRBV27,CASCTRTSGGPSNEQFF
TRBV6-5,CASSSPRPATNEKLFF
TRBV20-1,CSASSVNSLETQYF
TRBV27,CASSLGQAAPGNQPQHF
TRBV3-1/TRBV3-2,CASSQVGPNSPLHF
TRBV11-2,CASSNKGITEAFF
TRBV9,CASSVEGGGLFTDTQYF
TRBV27,CASSPRTRAGYEQYF
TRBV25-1,CASSGQWESSYEQYF
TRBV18,CASSPGAGRTYEQYF
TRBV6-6,CASRREQGGTEAFF
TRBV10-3,CAISGEEGTEKLFF
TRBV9,CASSNGTVTDTQYF
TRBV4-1,CASSQEKDRRYEQYF
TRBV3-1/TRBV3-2,CAARQGASREQYF
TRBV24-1,CATSDPGGNTGELFF
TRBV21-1,CASRGAVPDTQYF
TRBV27,CASKLAPNRNTGELFF
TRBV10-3,CAISDFQGRLYGYTF
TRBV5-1,CASSYLAGAYNEQFF
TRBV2,CATRGQGATEAFF
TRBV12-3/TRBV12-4,CASSSSGPETQYF
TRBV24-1,CATSDSTSGDNEQFF
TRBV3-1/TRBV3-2,CASSQRRGRGYGYTF
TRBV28,CASRSDREHTEAFF
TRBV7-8,CASSLGAFEKLFF
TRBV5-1,CASSPPGAGGPGTGELFF
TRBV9,CASSVGEGTSRRYTYNEQFF
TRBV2,CASSVQGTNEKLFF
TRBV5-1,CASSLSDRPYNEQFF
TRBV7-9,CASSSLRLAGAEQFF
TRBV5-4,CASRGGREHPQYF